Given below is one T cell receptor (beta chain) in context. As yet, its antigen is unknown. A read error may produce the germline difference seen at one junction end. Sequenced by immunoSEQ multiplex PCR; TCRdb stores in-frame clones only, minus some. This sample has about 680,000 clones, with about 91% found just once. Only CD45RO-negative cells positively selected for CCR7 counted as naive CD8 cells, so terminally differentiated effector memory CD45RA+ cells were excluded. Germline CDR1 and CDR2: WSHSY and SAAADI. The CDR3 contains 11 residues. These data originate in a study of shared clonotypes between healthy human individuals. About the study: Sampling drew on donors who were a couple of women and a few men aged 18 to 49. Study observations and caveats: The donor pool, a small one, limited the genetic and exposure-history diversity represented.

The sample comprised naive CD8+ T cells sorted from blood. The rearrangement uses TRBV10-2 and TRBJ2-3; 9 bases fit TRBD2. The TCR originated in a man aged 25-45 years in good health. The CDR3 DNA follows: TGCGCCAGCAGTGGTAGCGGGAGACTGGATTTT. Amino acid sequence: CASSGSGRLDF.